The clone carrying this TCR beta chain came up a few times. Its specificity is not known. By way of CD45RO/CCR7/CD25/CD127/CD95/CD27, the CD4+ regulatory, stem cell-like memory, central memory and naive cells were sorted. This entry belongs to a study of beta chain features in type 1 diabetes. Study background: Sorted cell examination encompassed under 130 million cells across all samples. Study outcomes and limitations: PCR might preferentially amplify shorter templates, equally in patients and controls.

Isolated RNA was reverse transcribed in full, so expressed TCRB transcripts were sequenced. Libraries were prepared by immunoSEQ multiplex PCR; TCRdb keeps only in-frame clonotypes and omits some of them. The sample comprises about 250,000 clones, 11% to 15% of which are singletons, and more than 0.025% rests with the top ten. Germline lookup yields CDR1 SNHLY and CDR2 FYNNEI. The V segment lost 8 bases and the J segment 0 bases; nucleotides outside the gene matches: 12. This CDR3 contains 18 residues. Sequences were obtained from naive CD4+ T cells from blood. V and J are TRBV2 and TRBJ2-6, with 8 bases fitting TRBD1. This clonotype originated in a middle-aged woman in good health. The CDR3 coding sequence is TGTGCCAGCCTTCCGAGACAGGGGATCCTCTCTGGGGCCAACGTCCTGACTTTC. This codes for CASLPRQGILSGANVLTF.